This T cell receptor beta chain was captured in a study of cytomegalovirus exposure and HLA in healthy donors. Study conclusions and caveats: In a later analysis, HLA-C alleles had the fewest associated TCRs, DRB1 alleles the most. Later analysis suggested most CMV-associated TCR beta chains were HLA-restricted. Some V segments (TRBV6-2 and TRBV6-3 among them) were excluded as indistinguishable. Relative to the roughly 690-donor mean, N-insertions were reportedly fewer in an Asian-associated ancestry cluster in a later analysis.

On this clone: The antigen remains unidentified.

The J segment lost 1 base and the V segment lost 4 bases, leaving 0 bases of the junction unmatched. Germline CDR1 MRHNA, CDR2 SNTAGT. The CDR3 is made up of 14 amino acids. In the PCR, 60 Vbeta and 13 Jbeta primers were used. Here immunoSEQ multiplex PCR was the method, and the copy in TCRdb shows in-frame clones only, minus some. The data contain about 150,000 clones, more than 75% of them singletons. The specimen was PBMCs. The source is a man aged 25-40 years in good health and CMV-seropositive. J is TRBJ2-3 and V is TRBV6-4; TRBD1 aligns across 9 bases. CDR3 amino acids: CASSGTGGTDTQYF. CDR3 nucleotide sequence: TGTGCCAGCAGTGGGACAGGGGGCACAGATACGCAGTATTTT.